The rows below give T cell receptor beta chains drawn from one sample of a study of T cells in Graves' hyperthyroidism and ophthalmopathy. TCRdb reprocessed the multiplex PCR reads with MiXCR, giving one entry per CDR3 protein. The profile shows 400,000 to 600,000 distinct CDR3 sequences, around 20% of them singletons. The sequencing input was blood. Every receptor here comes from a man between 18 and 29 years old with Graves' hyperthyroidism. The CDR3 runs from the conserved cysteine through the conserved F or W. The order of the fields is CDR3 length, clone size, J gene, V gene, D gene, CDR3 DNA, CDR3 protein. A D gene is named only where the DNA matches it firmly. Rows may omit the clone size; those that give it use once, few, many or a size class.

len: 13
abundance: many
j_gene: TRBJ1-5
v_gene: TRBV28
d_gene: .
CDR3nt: TGTGCCAGCAGCCCCCCCGCGACTCTCACCCAGCATTTT
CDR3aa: CASSPPATLTQHF

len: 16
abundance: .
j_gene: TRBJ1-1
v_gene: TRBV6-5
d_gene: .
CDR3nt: TGTGCCAGCAGTTACTCGACCCCCGGGGTTAACACTGAAGCTTTCTTT
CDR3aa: CASSYSTPGVNTEAFF

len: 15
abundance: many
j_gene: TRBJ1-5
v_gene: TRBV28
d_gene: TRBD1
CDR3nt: TGTGCCAGCAGTTCTCGGGACAGAGCTTATCAGCCCCAGCATTTT
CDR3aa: CASSSRDRAYQPQHF

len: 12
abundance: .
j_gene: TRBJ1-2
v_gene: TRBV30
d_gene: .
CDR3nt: TGTGCCTGGAGTTTGACCTTCTATGGCTACACCTTC
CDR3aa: CAWSLTFYGYTF

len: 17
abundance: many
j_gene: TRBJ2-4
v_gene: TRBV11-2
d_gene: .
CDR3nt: TGTGCCAGCAGCCTTTATTGGGACACCGAAGCCAAAAACATTCAGTACTTC
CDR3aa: CASSLYWDTEAKNIQYF

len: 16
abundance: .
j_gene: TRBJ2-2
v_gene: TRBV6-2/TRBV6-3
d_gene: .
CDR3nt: TGTGCCAGCACCAAACGAAGGACCCTAAACACCGGGGAGCTGTTTTTT
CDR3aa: CASTKRRTLNTGELFF

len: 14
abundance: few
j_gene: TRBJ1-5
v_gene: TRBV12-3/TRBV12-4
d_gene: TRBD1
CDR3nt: TGTGCCAGCAGTGACAGGGGGCTGGCGCAGCCCCAGCATTTT
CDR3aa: CASSDRGLAQPQHF

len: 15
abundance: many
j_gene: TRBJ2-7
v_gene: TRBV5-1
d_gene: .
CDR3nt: TGCGCCAGCAGCTTGGGGTTCGCAAGCTCCTACGAGCAGTACTTC
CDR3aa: CASSLGFASSYEQYF

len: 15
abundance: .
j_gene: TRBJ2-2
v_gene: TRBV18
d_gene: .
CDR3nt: TGTGCCAGCTCGTACCGGGCCGGACGAACCGGGGAGCTGTTTTTT
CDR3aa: CASSYRAGRTGELFF

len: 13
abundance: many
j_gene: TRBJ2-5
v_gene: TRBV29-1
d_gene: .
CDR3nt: TGCAGCACTTGGACTGGGCGAGCAGGGACCCAGTACTTC
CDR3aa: CSTWTGRAGTQYF

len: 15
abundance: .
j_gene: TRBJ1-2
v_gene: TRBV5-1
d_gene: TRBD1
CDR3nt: TGCGCCAGCAGCACCTACAGGGGGGCAAACTATGGCTACACCTTC
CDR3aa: CASSTYRGANYGYTF

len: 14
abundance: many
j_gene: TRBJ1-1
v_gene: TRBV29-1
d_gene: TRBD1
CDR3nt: TGCAGCGCTGTACCCAGGGGGGTCGGCACTGAAGCTTTCTTT
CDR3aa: CSAVPRGVGTEAFF

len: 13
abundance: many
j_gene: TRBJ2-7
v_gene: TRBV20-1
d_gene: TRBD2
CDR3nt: TGCAGTGCCCCGCCGGGGGGGCTCTACGAGCAGTACTTC
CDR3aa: CSAPPGGLYEQYF

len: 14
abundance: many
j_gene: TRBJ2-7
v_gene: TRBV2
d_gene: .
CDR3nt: TGTGCCAGCAGTGAAGTCGGTCTAGCCTACGAGCAGTACTTC
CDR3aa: CASSEVGLAYEQYF

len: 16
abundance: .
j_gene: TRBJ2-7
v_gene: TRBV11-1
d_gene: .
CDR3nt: TGTGCCAGCAGCTCTTCGGACGGATCCTCGCCCTACGAGCAGTACTTC
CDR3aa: CASSSSDGSSPYEQYF

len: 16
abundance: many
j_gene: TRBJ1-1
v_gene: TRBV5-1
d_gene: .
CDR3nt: TGCGCCAGCAGCTTGGGGGCCGGGGGCGCGGGGACTGAAGCTTTCTTT
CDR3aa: CASSLGAGGAGTEAFF

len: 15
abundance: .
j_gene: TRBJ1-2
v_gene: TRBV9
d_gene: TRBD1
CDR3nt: TGTGCCAGCAGCGTAGCTGGGGACAGGGCCCATGGCTACACCTTC
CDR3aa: CASSVAGDRAHGYTF

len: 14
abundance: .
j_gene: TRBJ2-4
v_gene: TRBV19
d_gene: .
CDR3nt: TGTGCCAGTAGTATACAGGGTCCCAAAAACATTCAGTACTTC
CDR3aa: CASSIQGPKNIQYF

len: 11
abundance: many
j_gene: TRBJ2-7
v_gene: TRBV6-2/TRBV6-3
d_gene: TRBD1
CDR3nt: TGTGCCAGCAGTCATGACAGGGGGCAGTACTTC
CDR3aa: CASSHDRGQYF

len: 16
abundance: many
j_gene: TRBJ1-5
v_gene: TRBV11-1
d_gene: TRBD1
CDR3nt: TGTGCCAGCAGCAGGACAGGGGTAGGAGGCAATCAGCCCCAGCATTTT
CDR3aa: CASSRTGVGGNQPQHF

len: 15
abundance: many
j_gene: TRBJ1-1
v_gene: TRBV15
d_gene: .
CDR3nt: TGTGCCACCAGCAGACACACAGAGCCGAACACTGAAGCTTTCTTT
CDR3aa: CATSRHTEPNTEAFF

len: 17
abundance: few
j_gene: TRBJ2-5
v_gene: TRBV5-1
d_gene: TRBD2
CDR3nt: TGCGCCAGCAGCTCCCACCCCCTAGCGGGGGGCCAGGAGACCCAGTACTTC
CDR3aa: CASSSHPLAGGQETQYF

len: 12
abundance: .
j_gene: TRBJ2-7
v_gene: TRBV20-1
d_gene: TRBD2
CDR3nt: TGCAGTGTAGCTAGCGGGAGGAACGAGCAGTACTTC
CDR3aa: CSVASGRNEQYF

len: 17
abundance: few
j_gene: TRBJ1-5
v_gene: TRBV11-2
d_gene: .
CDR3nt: TGTGCCAGCAGCTCGGAGGGCGGTGGTGGTCCCAATCAGCCCCAGCATTTT
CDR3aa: CASSSEGGGGPNQPQHF

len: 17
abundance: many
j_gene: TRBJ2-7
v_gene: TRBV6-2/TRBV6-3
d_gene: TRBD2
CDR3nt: TGTGCCAGCAGCGCAGGGACTAGCGGGAGAGTTTCCTACGAGCAGTACTTC
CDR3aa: CASSAGTSGRVSYEQYF

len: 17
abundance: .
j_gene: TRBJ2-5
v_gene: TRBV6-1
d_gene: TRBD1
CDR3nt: TGTGCCAGCAGTCGGAAGGTAGCAGGGGGCGAGAAGGAGACCCAGTACTTC
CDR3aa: CASSRKVAGGEKETQYF

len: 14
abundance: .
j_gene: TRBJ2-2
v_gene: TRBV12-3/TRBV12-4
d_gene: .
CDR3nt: TGTGCCAGCACCAAGTGGAGGGAAGGCGGGGAGCTGTTTTTT
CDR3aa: CASTKWREGGELFF

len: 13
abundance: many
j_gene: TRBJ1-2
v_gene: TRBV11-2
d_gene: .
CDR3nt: TGTGCCAGCAGCTCCCCATCCAGGGGAGGCTACACCTTC
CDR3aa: CASSSPSRGGYTF

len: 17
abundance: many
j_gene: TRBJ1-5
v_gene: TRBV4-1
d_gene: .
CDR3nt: TGCGCCAGCAGCGACATCGGTGGGGGCGGGGGCGGTCAGCCCCAGCATTTT
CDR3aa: CASSDIGGGGGGQPQHF

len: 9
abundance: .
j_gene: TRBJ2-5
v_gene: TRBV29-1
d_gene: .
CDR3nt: TGCAGCGTAACTGGGACCCAGTACTTC
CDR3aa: CSVTGTQYF

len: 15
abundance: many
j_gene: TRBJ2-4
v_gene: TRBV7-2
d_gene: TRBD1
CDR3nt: TGTGCCAGCAGCCCCGGCAGGACAGGAGTAAACATTCAGTACTTC
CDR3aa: CASSPGRTGVNIQYF

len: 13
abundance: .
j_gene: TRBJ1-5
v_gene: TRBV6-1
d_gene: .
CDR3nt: TGTGCCAGCGGGTATTTCGGCAATCAGCCCCAGCATTTT
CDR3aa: CASGYFGNQPQHF

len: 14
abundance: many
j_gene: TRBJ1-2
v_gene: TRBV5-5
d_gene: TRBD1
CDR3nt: TGTGCCAGCAGCTTGACCCCAGGGGACAGTGGCTACACCTTC
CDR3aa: CASSLTPGDSGYTF

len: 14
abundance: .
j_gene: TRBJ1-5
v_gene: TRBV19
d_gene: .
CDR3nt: TGTGCCAGTAGTCCCTCCAGGGACTATCAGCCCCAGCATTTT
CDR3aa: CASSPSRDYQPQHF

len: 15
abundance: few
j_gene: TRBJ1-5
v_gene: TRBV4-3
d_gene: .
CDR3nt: TGCGCCAGCAGCCGGTACACAGGGCAGGGGCAGCCCCAGCATTTT
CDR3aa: CASSRYTGQGQPQHF

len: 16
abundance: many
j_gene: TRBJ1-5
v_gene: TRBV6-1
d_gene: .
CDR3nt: TGTGCCAGCAGTCCCCTAGGACAGCTCTACAATCAGCCCCAGCATTTT
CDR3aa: CASSPLGQLYNQPQHF

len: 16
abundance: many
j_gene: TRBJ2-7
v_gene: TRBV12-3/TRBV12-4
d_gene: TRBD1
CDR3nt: TGTGCCAGCAGTTTCCGACAGGGGCTACTTCGACACGAGCAGTACTTC
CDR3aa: CASSFRQGLLRHEQYF

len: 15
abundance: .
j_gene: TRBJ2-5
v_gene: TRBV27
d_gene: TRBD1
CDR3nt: TGTGCCAGCAGTTTATGGTTCAGGGGGCAGGAGACCCAGTACTTC
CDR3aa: CASSLWFRGQETQYF

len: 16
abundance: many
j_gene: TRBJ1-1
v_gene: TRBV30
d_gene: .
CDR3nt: TGTGCCTGGAGGGATCCGGGACTCAGGAGGGTTACTGAAGCTTTCTTT
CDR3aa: CAWRDPGLRRVTEAFF

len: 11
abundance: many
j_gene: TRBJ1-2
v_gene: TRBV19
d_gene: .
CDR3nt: TGTGCCAGTGAACAGAACTATGGCTACACCTTC
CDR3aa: CASEQNYGYTF